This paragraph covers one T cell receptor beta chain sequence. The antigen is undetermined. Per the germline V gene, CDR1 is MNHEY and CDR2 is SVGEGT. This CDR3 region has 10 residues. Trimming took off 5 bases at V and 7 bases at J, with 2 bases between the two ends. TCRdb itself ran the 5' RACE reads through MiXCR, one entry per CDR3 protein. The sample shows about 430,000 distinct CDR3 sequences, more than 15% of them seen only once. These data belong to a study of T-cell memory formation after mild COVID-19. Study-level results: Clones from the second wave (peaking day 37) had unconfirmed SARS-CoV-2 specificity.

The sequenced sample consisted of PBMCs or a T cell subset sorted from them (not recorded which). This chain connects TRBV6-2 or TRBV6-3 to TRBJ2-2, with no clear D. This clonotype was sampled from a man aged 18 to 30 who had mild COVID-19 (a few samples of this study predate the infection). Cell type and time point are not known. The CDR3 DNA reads TGTGCCAGCAGTAACGGGGAGCTGTTTTTT. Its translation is CASSNGELFF.